The next 14 T cell receptor beta chains were all read from a single sample in a study of CD8 T cells in ankylosing spondylitis. Findings and caveats of the study: For ankylosing spondylitis blood, a TCR beta motif of 7 or 8 highly homologous variants appeared characteristic.

Via MiXCR, TCRdb re-called the 5' RACE reads, giving one row per CDR3 protein. The sample carries about 420,000 distinct CDR3 sequences, about 22% recorded once. No cognate antigen is known for these TCRs. Sequencing was done on a sample of blood, either unsorted or a sorted T cell fraction (not recorded which). The receptors were sampled from a male donor with ankylosing spondylitis.

Only a few counts were recorded for this clonotype. The chain employs TRBV28 and TRBJ2-7; the match to TRBD1 covers 9 bases. Trimming removed 6 bases from V and 2 bases from J; junction bases left unmatched: 8. This CDR3 comprises 15 residues. Germline assignment: CDR1 MDHEN and CDR2 SYDVKM. In nucleotides, the CDR3 is TGTGCCAGCAGGGGAACCGGGACAGGGCCCTACGAGCAGTACTTC. Translating it yields CASRGTGTGPYEQYF.

This clonotype was found a few times. The chain couples TRBV12-3 or TRBV12-4 to TRBJ2-5, with TRBD1 matching 12 bases. The V gene end was trimmed by 7 bases and the J gene end by 1 base; junction bases not matched to a gene: 4. CDR3 length equals 15 residues. CDR3 nucleotide sequence: TGTGCCAGCAATGGGGACAGGGGGCCCCAAGAGACCCAGTACTTC. Translating gives CASNGDRGPQETQYF.

V is TRBV29-1 and J is TRBJ2-1; a possible D gene is TRBD2 (6 bases). V gave up 3 bases and J gave up 9 bases, with 21 bases separating them. CDR1 and CDR2 from the germline V gene are SQVTM and ANQGSEA. This CDR3 comprises 15 residues. DNA of the CDR3: TGCAGCGTTGATGTTGGGGTTCTGGGGGGTGGTGAGCAGTTCTTC. The encoded protein is CSVDVGVLGGGEQFF.

This clonotype was observed a few times. The chain recombines TRBV20-1 with TRBJ2-3; 9 bases agree with TRBD2. After removal of 6 bases from V and 4 bases from J, the junction contained 14 bases not matched to a gene. The CDR3 is 16 amino acids. Germline lookup yields CDR1 DFQATT and CDR2 SNEGSKA (reference sequence). The CDR3 bases are TGCAGTGCCTCCATTCGGGTAGCGGGGGAATCAGATACGCAGTATTTT. Translated, it gives CSASIRVAGESDTQYF.

This CDR3 is CSVLTPASGRAYNEQFF. The CDR3 DNA reads as TGCAGCGTCTTGACCCCCGCTAGCGGGAGGGCGTACAATGAGCAGTTCTTC. The chain employs TRBV29-1 and TRBJ2-1; 12 nucleotides line up with TRBD2. Per the germline V gene, CDR1 is SQVTM and CDR2 is ANQGSEA. This CDR3 has 17 amino acids. The V segment lost 6 bases and the J segment 4 bases; nucleotides outside the gene matches: 13.

The CDR3 loop is CSAGTGGEGTEAFF. The CDR3 nucleotides are TGCAGCGCGGGTACAGGGGGCGAAGGCACTGAAGCTTTCTTT. This chain joins TRBV29-1 and TRBJ1-1; 9 nucleotides align to TRBD1. V lost 7 bases and J lost 4; bases outside the gene matches: 10. The CDR3 loop spans 14 amino acids. CDR1 and CDR2 (germline): SQVTM, ANQGSEA.

The V call is TRBV12-3 or TRBV12-4, the J call TRBJ2-7, with D unresolved. V was clipped by 5 bases and J by 5 bases, with 7 bases between them. There are 11 residues in the CDR3. The CDR3 spells CASSIQDEQYF. CDR3 bases: TGTGCCAGCAGTATCCAGGACGAGCAGTACTTC.

This chain joins TRBV5-1 and TRBJ2-3, with 12 bases lining up with TRBD2. CDR1 and CDR2 from the germline V gene are SGHRS and YFSETQ. The CDR3 covers 14 residues. The ends lost 0 bases at V and 11 bases at J; junction bases unmatched: 4. The CDR3 nucleotides are TGCGCCAGCAGCTTGGAACTAGCGGGAGGATGGCAGTATTTT. Encoded protein: CASSLELAGGWQYF.

This rearrangement joins TRBV28 to TRBJ1-2; no firm D call. CDR3 size: 14 residues. V lost 3 bases and J lost 8, with 16 bases in between. The germline V gene encodes CDR1 MDHEN and CDR2 SYDVKM. The CDR3 DNA sequence: TGTGCCAGCAGTTTCCCACCAGGCGACTTAGGCTACACCTTC. Its protein is CASSFPPGDLGYTF.

This clonotype occurred once. The chain carries TRBV5-1 and TRBJ2-3, with D possibly being TRBD2 (7 bases). Germline CDR1 is SGHRS and CDR2 is YFSETQ. The V end was cut by 0 bases, the J end by 10 bases, with 15 bases between. The CDR3 has 14 residues. CDR3 nucleotides: TGCGCCAGCAGCTTGGCAGAACAAGGGGGGGCGCAGTATTTT. Translating it yields CASSLAEQGGAQYF.

V and J are TRBV20-1 and TRBJ2-1, with 8 bases fitting TRBD2. Germline values: CDR1 DFQATT, CDR2 SNEGSKA (reference sequence). The CDR3 runs 18 residues. The junction had 17 bases not matched to a gene; V was cut back by 6 bases and J by 1 base. The CDR3 region has the DNA TGCAGTGCCCCGAGTGGCGGGAGGCTTGAAAGGTCCTACAATGAGCAGTTCTTC. Translated, it gives CSAPSGGRLERSYNEQFF.

This rearrangement joins TRBV3-1 to TRBJ2-1; D is perhaps TRBD2 (6 bases). The CDR3 totals 14 residues. CDR1 is LGHDT, CDR2 YNNKEL, per germline (reference sequence). The V and J ends lost 1 base and 8 bases respectively, with 12 bases between them. DNA for the CDR3: TGTGCCAGCAGCCAAGGACTAGGGAGCGATGAGCAGTTCTTC. Its translation: CASSQGLGSDEQFF.

This clonotype was counted between two and nine times. The chain employs TRBV20-1 and TRBJ1-6, with D tentatively TRBD1 (5 bases). The CDR3 loop spans 16 amino acids. Per the germline V gene, CDR1 is DFQATT and CDR2 is SNEGSKA (reference sequence). Trimming cost V 0 bases and J 6 bases, with 15 bases left between them. This CDR3 reads CSAREARGAINSPLHF. The CDR3 DNA reads TGCAGTGCTAGAGAGGCCCGAGGGGCTATTAATTCACCCCTCCACTTT.

There are many counts of this clonotype. V is TRBV7-8 and J is TRBJ2-2, with unresolved D. The V end lost 1 base, the J end lost 4 bases, and 7 bases lay between the germline ends. The length of the CDR3 is 14 residues. From germline, CDR1 is SGHVS and CDR2 FQNEAQ. Here the CDR3 reads CASSLVPVTGELFF. In nucleotides, the CDR3 is TGTGCCAGCAGCTTAGTCCCCGTCACCGGGGAGCTGTTTTTT. The entire variable domain, with the rest obtained from reference TRBV7-8 and TRBJ2-2, is as follows: GAGVSQSPRYKVAKRGQDVALRCDPISGHVSLFWYQQALGQGPEFLTYFQNEAQLDKSGLPSDRFFAERPEGSVSTLKIQRTQQEDSAVYLCASSLVPVTGELFFGEGSRLTVL.